These 14 T cell receptor beta chains share one sample of origin, sequenced in a study of blood T cell repertoires in COVID-19. The method was immunoSEQ multiplex PCR; TCRdb's version includes in-frame clones alone and lacks a portion of them. In the table there are some 99,000 clones, over 80% of which are singletons. The sequenced sample was peripheral blood. The receptors originated from a human donor in a cohort sampled during active COVID-19.

The chain carries TRBV4-1 and TRBJ2-7, with TRBD1 identical over 8 bases. CDR3 length: 14 amino acids. Germline V gives CDR1 MGHRA, CDR2 YSYEKL. Trimming cost V 5 bases and J 1 base; bases outside gene matches: 4. CDR3 in amino acids: CASSNGQGSYEQYF. In DNA, the CDR3 is TGCGCCAGCAGCAACGGACAGGGTTCCTACGAGCAGTACTTC.

The chain is built from TRBV3-1 (or the pseudogene TRBV3-2) and TRBJ2-3; TRBD2 aligns across 11 bases. CDR1 and CDR2 from the germline V gene are LGHDT and YNNKEL (reference sequence). The V segment lost 4 bases and the J segment 6 bases; nucleotides outside the gene matches: 12. The CDR3 has 17 residues. For the CDR3, the DNA is TGTGCCAGCAGCCGTGCACAGATTAGCGGGGGGGCCGATACGCAGTATTTT. It is translated as CASSRAQISGGADTQYF.

The rearrangement links TRBV28 to TRBJ2-1; D may be TRBD2 (6 bases). V was cut by 1 base and J by 4 bases, with 14 bases left in between. Germline V gene sequence: CDR1 MDHEN, CDR2 SYDVKM. The CDR3 is 16 residues long. CDR3 nucleotides: TGTGCCAGCAGTTTATTCGGGAGAAGGGCTTACAATGAGCAGTTCTTC. As protein: CASSLFGRRAYNEQFF.

The J gene is TRBJ2-3, the V gene TRBV10-1; the match to TRBD2 covers 13 bases. The CDR3 runs 17 residues. The V gene end was trimmed by 3 bases and the J gene end by 1 base; junction bases not matched to a gene: 4. Germline assignment: CDR1 WNHNN and CDR2 SYGVQD (reference sequence). The CDR3 sequence: CASSEGLAGVGTDTQYF. The CDR3 bases are TGCGCCAGCAGTGAAGGACTAGCGGGAGTGGGCACAGATACGCAGTATTTT.

J is TRBJ2-5 and V is TRBV7-2; TRBD2 agrees at 10 bases. Losses at the gene ends were 5 bases for V and 4 bases for J; bases not matched to a gene: 16. Germline lookup yields CDR1 SGHTA and CDR2 FQGNSA. The CDR3 spans 18 residues. CDR3 sequence (DNA): TGTGCCAGCAGCGGACTCGGGACTAGCGCAACAAACCGAGAGACCCAGTACTTC. Translation gives CASSGLGTSATNRETQYF.

The J gene is TRBJ1-1, the V gene TRBV5-1, with a tentative D call TRBD1 (5 bases). Germline loops: CDR1 SGHRS, CDR2 YFSETQ. The CDR3 consists of 15 residues. With 0 bases removed from V and 1 base from J, the gap between germline ends came to 10 bases. The CDR3 nucleotides are TGCGCCAGCAGCTTGGGAGGCAGGGCGAACACTGAAGCTTTCTTT. This encodes CASSLGGRANTEAFF.

The V and J genes are TRBV13 and TRBJ2-3; D is unresolved. The germline V and J ends were trimmed by 3 bases and 4 bases, with 11 bases remaining between them. The length of the CDR3 is 14 residues. CDR1 PRHDT and CDR2 FYEKMQ come from the germline V gene (reference sequence). The CDR3 nucleotides read TGTGCCAGCAGCTTCCCCACAGTGTCAGATACGCAGTATTTT. Its protein product is CASSFPTVSDTQYF.

The chain joins TRBV7-9 to TRBJ1-4; 10 bases line up with TRBD1. Unmatched junction bases numbered 10, after V lost 10 bases and J lost 8 bases. Germline V gene lookup returns CDR1 SEHNR and CDR2 FQNEAQ (reference sequence). The CDR3 is 14 residues long. The DNA of the CDR3 is TGTGCCATCCCAATCCGGGACAGGGGAGAAAAACTGTTTTTT. This codes for CAIPIRDRGEKLFF.

The chain has TRBV18 and TRBJ2-7, with TRBD2 matching 11 bases. This CDR3 is built from 17 residues. V shed 0 bases, J shed 0 bases, and the junction held 4 bases outside the gene matches. CDR1 KGHSH and CDR2 LQKENI come from the germline V gene. CDR3 in amino acids: CASSPPSGTSGSYEQYF. For the CDR3, the DNA is TGTGCCAGCTCACCACCTTCCGGGACTAGCGGCTCCTACGAGCAGTACTTC.

This chain joins TRBV9 and TRBJ1-6, with 11 bases aligning to TRBD1. The germline V gene encodes CDR1 SGDLS and CDR2 YYNGEE. The CDR3 has 15 residues. V was pared by 3 bases and J by 7 bases, with 3 bases of the junction left unmatched. The CDR3 DNA reads as TGTGCCAGCAGCGCCGGGACAGGGGGGAATTCACCCCTCCACTTT. Translation: CASSAGTGGNSPLHF.

The chain carries TRBV5-8 and TRBJ2-7; TRBD2 aligns across 11 bases. The V gene end was trimmed by 0 bases and the J gene end by 3 bases; junction bases not matched to a gene: 8. The CDR3 contains 17 residues. Per the germline V gene, CDR1 is SGHTS and CDR2 is YDEGEE. CDR3 DNA: TGTGCCAGCAGCTTGGTTTTTAGCGGGAGGGCATTCTACGAGCAGTACTTC. Translating gives CASSLVFSGRAFYEQYF.

The V call is TRBV7-9, the J call TRBJ1-2; 10 bases align to TRBD1. Germline CDR1 is SEHNR and CDR2 is FQNEAQ (reference sequence). The CDR3 consists of 16 residues. Trimming took 3 bases from V and 12 from J; bases not matched to a gene: 16. CDR3 residues: CASSLGRGQGVGSDTF. DNA of the CDR3: TGTGCCAGCAGCTTGGGTCGAGGACAGGGGGTCGGGTCGGACACCTTC.

In its sample, this clone was seen once. The CDR3 loop is CASSRQGLPTGAYGYTF. The DNA for the CDR3 is TGTGCCAGCAGCCGACAGGGGCTGCCCACGGGGGCCTATGGCTACACCTTC. The rearrangement links TRBV27 to TRBJ1-2; TRBD1 aligns across 8 bases. CDR1 and CDR2 from the germline V gene are MNHEY and SMNVEV (reference sequence). The V and J ends lost 6 bases and 4 bases, in that order; junction bases with no gene match: 16. This CDR3 contains 17 residues.

As regards this clone: The same CDR3 can be traced to other DNA sequences in this sample. The rearrangement uses TRBV12-3 or TRBV12-4 and TRBJ1-2; 8 bases are a match to TRBD1. V was clipped by 1 base and J by 5 bases; unmatched bases: 0. The CDR3 spans 13 residues. CDR3 bases: TGTGCCAGCAGTTTAGACAGGGGGTATGGCTACACCTTC. This translates into CASSLDRGYGYTF.